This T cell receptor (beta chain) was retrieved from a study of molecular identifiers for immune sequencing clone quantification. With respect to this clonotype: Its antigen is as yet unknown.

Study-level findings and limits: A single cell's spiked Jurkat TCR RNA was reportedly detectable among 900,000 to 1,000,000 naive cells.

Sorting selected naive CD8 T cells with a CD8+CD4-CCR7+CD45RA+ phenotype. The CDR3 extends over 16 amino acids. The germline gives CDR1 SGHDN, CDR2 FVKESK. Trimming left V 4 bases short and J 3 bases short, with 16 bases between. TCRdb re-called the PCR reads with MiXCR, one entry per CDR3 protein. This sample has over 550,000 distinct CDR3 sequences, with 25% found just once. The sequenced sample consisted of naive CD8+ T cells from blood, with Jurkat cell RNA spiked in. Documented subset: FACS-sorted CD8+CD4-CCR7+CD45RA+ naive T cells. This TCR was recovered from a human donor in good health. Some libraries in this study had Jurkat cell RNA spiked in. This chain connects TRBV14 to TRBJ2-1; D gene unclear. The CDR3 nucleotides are TGTGCCAGCAGCCCCCCAGGTCTACCCTTCTACAATGAGCAGTTCTTC. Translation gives CASSPPGLPFYNEQFF.